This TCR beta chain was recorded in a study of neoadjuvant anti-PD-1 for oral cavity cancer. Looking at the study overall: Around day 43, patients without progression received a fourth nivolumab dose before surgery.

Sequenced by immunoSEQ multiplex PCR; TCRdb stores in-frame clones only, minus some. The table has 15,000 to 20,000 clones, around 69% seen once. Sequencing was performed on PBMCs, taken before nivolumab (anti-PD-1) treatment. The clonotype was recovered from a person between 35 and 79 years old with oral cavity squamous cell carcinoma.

CDR3 loop: CASPRADIGGYEQYF. CDR3 DNA sequence: TGTGCCAGCCCCCGAGCCGACATAGGCGGCTACGAGCAGTACTTC. The V gene is TRBV21-1, the J gene TRBJ2-7. TRBV21-1 is a recognized pseudogene. This CDR3 spans 15 amino acids.